This TCR beta chain was recorded in a study of CD8 T cells in Susac syndrome. The CDR3 is made up of 15 amino acids. Unmatched junction bases numbered 1, after V lost 5 bases and J lost 4 bases. Per germline, CDR1 SGHTA and CDR2 FQGNSA. Random hexamers primed reverse transcription of about 0.45 to 1 ug RNA. TCRdb redid the calling of the immunoSEQ multiplex PCR reads with MiXCR, one entry per CDR3 protein. The sample yields around 190,000 distinct CDR3 sequences, approximately 93% seen once. Material: CD4+ T cells from PBMCs. This chain uses TRBV7-2 with TRBJ2-3, with 15 bases aligning to TRBD2. The TCR was taken from a human donor in good health. The CDR3, as DNA: TGTGCCAGCAGCCGGACTAGCGGGGGGGCAGATACGCAGTATTTT. It encodes CASSRTSGGADTQYF.